These 27 T cell receptor beta chains originate from one sample sequenced in a study of control samples from healthy donors and cancer patients. Sequencing used immunoSEQ multiplex PCR; TCRdb keeps in-frame clones, though not all of them. The profile shows 100,000 to 150,000 clones, 85% to 95% of them singletons. Sequences were obtained from PBMCs. The receptors here all came from an elderly man with head and neck cancer.

This rearrangement joins TRBV7-9 to TRBJ2-3, with 7 bases lining up with TRBD2. J gave up 7 bases and V 1 base, and 11 bases lay outside the gene matches. Germline CDR1 SEHNR, CDR2 FQNEAQ (reference sequence). This CDR3 is built from 16 residues. The CDR3 region has the DNA TGTGCCAGCAGCTTAGTTTTTGGGTCTAGCGGTAATACGCAGTATTTT. It translates to CASSLVFGSSGNTQYF.

This sequence joins TRBV1 and TRBJ2-3; TRBD1, as called in the table, went unchecked against the DNA. TRBV1 is a listed pseudogene. The CDR3 sequence is 16 residues long. The CDR3 loop is CTSRETGGKVAGTQYF. Here the CDR3 DNA reads TGCACCAGCCGAGAAACAGGGGGCAAAGTGGCAGGCACGCAGTATTTT.

This chain uses TRBV7-2 with TRBJ1-5; D gene uncertain. Germline lookup yields CDR1 SGHTA and CDR2 FQGNSA. Deletions cut 0 bases from V and 1 base from J, with 10 bases between. The CDR3 is 16 residues long. CDR3 DNA: TGTGCCAGCAGCTTAGCGCCGACTCAAAGCAATCAGCCCCAGCATTTT. Translating gives CASSLAPTQSNQPQHF.

The chain recombines TRBV14 with TRBJ2-1; tentatively, D is TRBD2 (5 bases). This CDR3 is built from 16 residues. The germline V and J ends were trimmed by 4 bases and 2 bases, with 15 bases remaining between them. Germline V gene lookup returns CDR1 SGHDN and CDR2 FVKESK. CDR3: CASSPLLPGTYNEQFF. CDR3 in DNA: TGTGCCAGCAGCCCTCTCTTACCGGGGACCTACAATGAGCAGTTCTTC.

The rearrangement uses TRBV10-3 and TRBJ1-4, with TRBD1 as a possible D gene (5 bases). Germline V gene sequence: CDR1 ENHRY, CDR2 SYGVKD. The ends were cut back, 10 bases at V and 0 bases at J, with 12 bases in the middle. The CDR3 is 14 amino acids. The chain's CDR3 is CATGAGPTNEKLFF. The CDR3 coding sequence is TGTGCCACTGGGGCAGGCCCAACTAATGAAAAACTGTTTTTT.

The chain employs TRBV5-4 and TRBJ1-4; a possible D gene is TRBD1 (5 bases). Per germline, CDR1 SGHNT and CDR2 YYREEE (reference sequence). V was pared by 0 bases and J by 0 bases, with 15 bases between. This CDR3 is 18 amino acids long. The CDR3 sequence is CASSLDAGLRATNEKLFF. The CDR3 DNA reads TGTGCCAGCAGCTTGGACGCAGGGCTTCGTGCAACTAATGAAAAACTGTTTTTT.

The rearrangement links TRBV5-4 to TRBJ2-7; 8 bases are a match to TRBD1. Germline V gives CDR1 SGHNT, CDR2 YYREEE (reference sequence). The V and J ends lost 3 bases and 2 bases, in that order; junction bases with no gene match: 4. This CDR3 comprises 14 residues. The CDR3 DNA reads as TGTGCCAGCAGCTCCCCGACAGGGGCCTACGAGCAGTACTTC. Amino acid sequence: CASSSPTGAYEQYF.

This chain connects TRBV6-5 to TRBJ2-5; maybe TRBD2 (5 bases). The CDR3 is made up of 13 amino acids. Germline V gives CDR1 MNHEY, CDR2 SVGAGI. With 0 bases removed from V and 7 bases from J, the gap between germline ends came to 9 bases. The CDR3 loop reads CASSYSTGVTQYF. CDR3 nucleotide sequence: TGTGCCAGCAGTTACTCCACCGGGGTGACCCAGTACTTC.

This sequence joins TRBV2 and TRBJ1-1; D is possibly TRBD1 (6 bases). The length of the CDR3 is 15 residues. Trimming left V 7 bases short and J 3 bases short, with 18 bases between. In germline, CDR1 is SNHLY, CDR2 FYNNEI. The CDR3 DNA follows: TGTGCCAGCACCCTCGTGGGGGGCTCGGACACTGAAGCTTTCTTT. Its translation: CASTLVGGSDTEAFF.

The V gene is TRBV6-5, the J gene TRBJ2-1; D is unclear. Trimming took off 5 bases at V and 6 bases at J, with 17 bases between the two ends. Germline V lookup: CDR1 MNHEY, CDR2 SVGAGI. The CDR3 contains 15 residues. CDR3 DNA: TGTGCCAGCAGTCCCCTGAACGTTATCCCCAATGAGCAGTTCTTC. Residues: CASSPLNVIPNEQFF.

This chain links TRBV5-1 with TRBJ2-3; 9 nucleotides line up with TRBD2. Germline assignment: CDR1 SGHRS and CDR2 YFSETQ. The V and J ends lost 4 bases and 1 base, in that order; junction bases with no gene match: 4. The CDR3 is 15 residues long. The CDR3 is CASSQIAGGTDTQYF. In nucleotides, the CDR3 is TGCGCCAGCAGCCAAATAGCGGGGGGCACAGATACGCAGTATTTT. Looking up the rest from reference TRBV5-1 and TRBJ2-3 gives the full variable domain: KAGVTQTPRYLIKTRGQQVTLSCSPISGHRSVSWYQQTPGQGLQFLFEYFSETQRNKGNFPGRFSGRQFSNSRSEMNVSTLELGDSALYLCASSQIAGGTDTQYFGPGTRLTVL.

The chain carries TRBV7-6 and TRBJ2-7; D not resolved. The CDR3 runs 15 residues. The V and J ends lost 5 bases and 1 base respectively, with 15 bases between them. The V gene's germline CDR1 is SGHVS and CDR2 FNYEAQ. The CDR3 coding sequence is TGTGCCAGCAGCCCCGCTGCCCCTATTTCCTACGAGCAGTACTTC. Its translation: CASSPAAPISYEQYF.

The chain joins TRBV5-4 to TRBJ1-3; D unclear. The CDR3 is 16 amino acids. Trimming cost V 0 bases and J 0 bases, with 10 bases left between them. Per germline, CDR1 SGHNT and CDR2 YYREEE (reference sequence). In DNA form, the CDR3 reads TGTGCCAGCAGCTTGGCCGGGAGAAACTCTGGAAACACCATATATTTT. It yields the protein CASSLAGRNSGNTIYF. The whole variable domain, remainder taken from reference TRBV5-4 and TRBJ1-3, is ETGVTQSPTHLIKTRGQQVTLRCSSQSGHNTVSWYQQALGQGPQFIFQYYREEENGRGNFPPRFSGLQFPNYSSELNVNALELDDSALYLCASSLAGRNSGNTIYFGEGSWLTVV.

Written as DNA, the CDR3 is TGTGCCAGCAACGAGGGGCTAGGTCGGTATTCAGAGACCCAGTACTTC. It specifies CASNEGLGRYSETQYF. The chain carries TRBV9 and TRBJ2-5; D might be TRBD1 or TRBD2, each matching 5 bases. In germline, CDR1 is SGDLS, CDR2 YYNGEE. Trimming shortened V by 6 bases and J by 4 bases, and 22 bases separated the two germline ends. The CDR3 totals 16 residues.

A few counts support this clone. This rearrangement joins TRBV30 to TRBJ2-5; D possibly corresponds to TRBD2 (6 bases). The germline CDR1 and CDR2 sequences are GTSNPN and SVGIG (reference sequence). V was clipped by 0 bases and J by 7 bases, with 24 bases between them. The CDR3 is 17 residues long. The CDR3 bases are TGTGCCTGGAGTGTACGGGGCGGGGAAGAGAGTCGGGCGACCCAGTACTTC. This encodes CAWSVRGGEESRATQYF.

The V and J genes are TRBV7-9 and TRBJ1-4, with D uncertain. Germline assignment: CDR1 SEHNR and CDR2 FQNEAQ (reference sequence). The ends were cut back, 2 bases at V and 8 bases at J, with 15 bases in the middle. The CDR3 totals 15 residues. Here the CDR3 DNA reads TGTGCCAGCAGCTTATCTGAGCAGGATGGGGAAAAACTGTTTTTT. Protein product: CASSLSEQDGEKLFF. Combining the CDR3 with reference TRBV7-9 and TRBJ1-4 gives the whole variable domain DTGVSQNPRHKITKRGQNVTFRCDPISEHNRLYWYRQTLGQGPEFLTYFQNEAQLEKSRLLSDRFSAERPKGSFSTLEIQRTEQGDSAMYLCASSLSEQDGEKLFFGSGTQLSVL.

The J gene is TRBJ2-2, the V gene TRBV5-1; the D is unclear. V was trimmed by 6 bases and J by 3 bases, leaving 6 bases between them. Germline V lookup: CDR1 SGHRS, CDR2 YFSETQ. The CDR3 is made up of 12 amino acids. The CDR3 spells CASNRDTGELFF. Here the CDR3 DNA reads TGCGCCAGCAATAGGGACACCGGGGAGCTGTTTTTT.

The V and J genes are TRBV5-4 and TRBJ2-3, with D perhaps matching TRBD1 or TRBD2 (6 bases each). Germline CDR1 and CDR2: SGHNT and YYREEE (reference sequence). Trimming took 3 bases from V and 9 from J, leaving 20 bases between them. The CDR3 consists of 15 residues. The CDR3: CASSSGHTAEGTQYF. In nucleotides, the CDR3 is TGTGCCAGCAGCTCGGGACACACAGCGGAGGGGACGCAGTATTTT.

The chain uses TRBV2 and TRBJ2-7, with D perhaps given as TRBD1 or TRBD2 (5 bases each). Germline V lookup: CDR1 SNHLY, CDR2 FYNNEI. The CDR3 spans 13 residues. The V and J ends lost 7 bases and 8 bases respectively, with 18 bases between them. The CDR3 nucleotides are TGTGCCAGCAAACAAGGGGAGCCTCAGCAGCAGTACTTC. This gives the protein CASKQGEPQQQYF.

DNA for the CDR3: TGTGCCAGTAGTATCTCGGCCAGCGACTATGGCTACACCTTC. It specifies CASSISASDYGYTF. This chain uses TRBV19 with TRBJ1-2; D remains ambiguous. The CDR3 length is 14 residues. Trimming left V 3 bases short and J 3 bases short, with 11 bases between. The germline gives CDR1 LNHDA, CDR2 SQIVND (reference sequence).

The CDR3 DNA follows: TGTGCCAGCAGTCGCCCGGGGGATAGGGGATCCTACGAGCAGTACTTC. This translates into CASSRPGDRGSYEQYF. The V call is TRBV6-2 or TRBV6-3, the J call TRBJ2-7; possibly TRBD2 for D (6 bases). V shed 5 bases and J shed 1 base, with 18 bases lying between them. The CDR3 has 16 residues. Per germline, CDR1 MNHEY and CDR2 SVGEGT.

V usage is TRBV19 and J usage is TRBJ1-1, with D hard to call. There are 11 residues in the CDR3. Germline loops: CDR1 LNHDA, CDR2 SQIVND (reference sequence). V shed 6 bases and J shed 7 bases, with 9 bases lying between them. The CDR3 sequence is CASRQLREAFF. The CDR3 DNA reads as TGTGCCAGTAGACAGTTACGTGAAGCTTTCTTT.

This rearrangement joins TRBV30 to TRBJ1-5; 8 bases match TRBD1. Germline lookup yields CDR1 GTSNPN and CDR2 SVGIG (reference sequence). The CDR3 extends over 15 amino acids. Losses at the gene ends were 0 bases for V and 6 bases for J; bases not matched to a gene: 7. The chain's CDR3 is CAWSVGGQGSQPQHF. The CDR3 coding sequence is TGTGCCTGGAGTGTAGGAGGACAGGGAAGTCAGCCCCAGCATTTT.

The chain has TRBV18 and TRBJ2-2, with TRBD2 as a possible D gene (6 bases). Germline CDR1 reads KGHSH; CDR2 reads LQKENI. Trimming removed 3 bases from V and 3 bases from J, with 11 bases in between. The CDR3 totals 15 residues. In nucleotides, the CDR3 is TGTGCCAGCTCACCGCGGGGCAGGGACACCGGGGAGCTGTTTTTT. The encoded protein is CASSPRGRDTGELFF.

This chain connects TRBV6-5 to TRBJ2-3, with D possibly matching TRBD2 (6 bases). V lost 6 bases and J 1 base, leaving 14 bases between the germline ends. This CDR3 has 15 amino acids. Germline loops: CDR1 MNHEY, CDR2 SVGAGI. The CDR3 region is CASSTGTRGTDTQYF. In DNA form, the CDR3 reads TGTGCCAGCAGCACCGGGACTCGAGGCACAGATACGCAGTATTTT.

As to this clone: The junction differs from germline at one of its ends, possibly a read error. V usage is TRBV6-5 and J usage is TRBJ2-2, with TRBD2 matching over 7 bases. The CDR3 consists of 13 residues. Germline V gene data show CDR1 as MNHEY and CDR2 as SVGAGI. The CDR3 protein is CASSYWGGGELFF. The DNA of the CDR3 is TGTGCCAGCAGCTACTGGGGGGGCGGGGAGCTGTTTTTT.

CDR3 nucleotide sequence: TGTGCCTGGAGTGCCGGGGGGACAGGCTATGGCTACACCTTC. Translating it yields CAWSAGGTGYGYTF. The J gene is TRBJ1-2, the V gene TRBV30; TRBD1 aligns across 8 bases. Germline assignment: CDR1 GTSNPN and CDR2 SVGIG (reference sequence). The trim removed 1 base at V and 4 bases at J, leaving 5 bases unmatched. This CDR3 region has 14 residues.